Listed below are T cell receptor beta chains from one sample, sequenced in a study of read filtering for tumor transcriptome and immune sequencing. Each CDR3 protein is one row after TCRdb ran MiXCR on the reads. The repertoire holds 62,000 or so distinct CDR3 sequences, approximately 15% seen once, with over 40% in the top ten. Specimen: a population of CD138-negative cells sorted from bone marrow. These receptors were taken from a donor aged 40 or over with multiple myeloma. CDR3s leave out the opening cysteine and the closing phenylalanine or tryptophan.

cdr3_aa: ASRRGIVNTEAF
v_call: TRBV6-2/TRBV6-3

cdr3_aa: ASPARAHTDTQY
v_call: TRBV2

cdr3_aa: ASSLGTSANTGELF
v_call: TRBV4-3

cdr3_aa: SVVRGANTGELF
v_call: TRBV29-1

cdr3_aa: ASSMARAGANVLT
v_call: TRBV12-3/TRBV12-4

cdr3_aa: SARGFQGISTDTQY
v_call: TRBV20-1

cdr3_aa: ASSPPGGQYPYEQY
v_call: TRBV18

cdr3_aa: AWSMEVQDHEQF
v_call: TRBV30

cdr3_aa: ASSGGLAGFYNEQF
v_call: TRBV6-6

cdr3_aa: AISERPGLGTGMYEQY
v_call: TRBV10-3

cdr3_aa: SARGQGDGYT
v_call: TRBV20-1

cdr3_aa: SAREQGPAPQH
v_call: TRBV20-1

cdr3_aa: ASTRNPYGYT
v_call: TRBV19

cdr3_aa: ASSSAGPQPQH
v_call: TRBV6-2/TRBV6-3

cdr3_aa: AISSTPTKNIQY
v_call: TRBV10-3

cdr3_aa: ASSPGWNTGELF
v_call: TRBV6-4

cdr3_aa: SVLAGSNTGELF
v_call: TRBV29-1

cdr3_aa: ASSGLIEGSNQPQH
v_call: TRBV7-8

cdr3_aa: ASSQGSRVSDTQC
v_call: TRBV4-1

cdr3_aa: ASSKASLREDKYEQY
v_call: TRBV21-1

cdr3_aa: ASSLAQGFTPYNEQF
v_call: TRBV7-9

cdr3_aa: ASSLGWVRATDTQY
v_call: TRBV5-1

cdr3_aa: ASSYSKAGSEAF
v_call: TRBV6-2/TRBV6-3

cdr3_aa: ASSEYRGNQPQH
v_call: TRBV25-1

cdr3_aa: ASSDSVVGGYNEQF
v_call: TRBV6-4

cdr3_aa: ASSSLVGLNTEAF
v_call: TRBV27

cdr3_aa: ASSVQGWTEAF
v_call: TRBV9

cdr3_aa: SASGDYYEQY
v_call: TRBV20-1

cdr3_aa: VSRALQGFYGYT
v_call: TRBV28

cdr3_aa: ASSHAGKDTQY
v_call: TRBV3-1

cdr3_aa: SAISSREGEQWDNEQF
v_call: TRBV20-1

cdr3_aa: ASSQELIGPQY
v_call: TRBV4-1

cdr3_aa: ASSLAGVGGNEQF
v_call: TRBV12-3/TRBV12-4

cdr3_aa: ASRISSSTGGRQGPSYNEQF
v_call: TRBV27

cdr3_aa: ASSFGAAGGRLALF
v_call: TRBV28

cdr3_aa: ASSQAGTYNEQF
v_call: TRBV4-2

cdr3_aa: SAPQGAGELF
v_call: TRBV29-1

cdr3_aa: ATSRDPAGYNEQF
v_call: TRBV15

cdr3_aa: AIRSGTGVYGYT
v_call: TRBV10-3